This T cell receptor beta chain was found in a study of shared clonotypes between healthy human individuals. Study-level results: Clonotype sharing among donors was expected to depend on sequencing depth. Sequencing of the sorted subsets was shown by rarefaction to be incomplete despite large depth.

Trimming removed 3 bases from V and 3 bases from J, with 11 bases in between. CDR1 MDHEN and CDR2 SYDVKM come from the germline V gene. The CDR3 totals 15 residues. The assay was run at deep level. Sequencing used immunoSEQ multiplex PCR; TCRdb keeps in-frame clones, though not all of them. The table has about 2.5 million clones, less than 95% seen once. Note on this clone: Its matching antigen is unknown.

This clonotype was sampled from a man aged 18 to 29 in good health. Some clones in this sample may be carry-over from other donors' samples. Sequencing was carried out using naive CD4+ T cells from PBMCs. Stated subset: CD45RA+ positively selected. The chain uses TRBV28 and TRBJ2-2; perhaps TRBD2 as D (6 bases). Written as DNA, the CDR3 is TGTGCCAGCAGTTTTGGAGGGTCTCACACCGGGGAGCTGTTTTTT. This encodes CASSFGGSHTGELFF.